The sequence of this T cell receptor (beta chain) was determined in a study of blood T cell repertoires in COVID-19. The assay was immunoSEQ multiplex PCR, and TCRdb's table has in-frame clones only and misses some. The data contain more than 300,000 clones, approximately 90% of them singletons. Trimming cost V 6 bases and J 0 bases, with 8 bases left between them. Germline values: CDR1 SGHTA, CDR2 FQGTGA. The CDR3 length is 14 residues. Within the 2 weeks before study entry, each person in the exposed group met a COVID-19 case. The chain has TRBV7-3 and TRBJ2-2; possibly TRBD2 for D (5 bases). The sequence was collected from a woman between 35 and 50 years old who had been exposed to COVID-19. The sequenced sample was PBMCs or T cells enriched from blood (not recorded which). The CDR3 spells CASRSGSNTGELFF. The CDR3 DNA reads TGTGCCAGCAGATCGGGATCGAACACCGGGGAGCTGTTTTTT.